Each of the 9 T cell receptor beta chains below was sequenced from the same sample in a study of long-term antiretroviral therapy in people with HIV. Researchers ran immunoSEQ v3.0 at survey level. The assay was immunoSEQ multiplex PCR, and TCRdb's table has in-frame clones only and misses some. The sample holds about 32,000 clones, 90% to 95% seen once. Material: unsorted PBMCs, obtained 4.1 years after starting antiretroviral therapy. The source is a woman in her fifties or sixties with HIV.

This rearrangement joins TRBV15 to TRBJ2-4; no clear D gene. This CDR3 is 14 amino acids long. The germline CDR1 and CDR2 sequences are LNHNV and YYDKDF (reference sequence). V was clipped by 1 base and J by 5 bases, with 9 bases between them. The CDR3, as DNA: TGTGCCACCAGCAGAGTTGGGCCCCAAAACATTCAGTACTTC. Protein: CATSRVGPQNIQYF.

This clone is a singleton in its sample. V usage is TRBV9 and J usage is TRBJ2-1, with TRBD1 as a possible D gene (6 bases). The CDR3 runs 16 residues. Looked up from germline, CDR1 is SGDLS and CDR2 is YYNGEE. Trimming left V 4 bases short and J 7 bases short, with 21 bases between. CDR3 sequence reads: CASSPRTADVRNEQFF. Written as DNA, the CDR3 is TGTGCCAGCAGCCCTAGGACAGCGGATGTGAGGAATGAGCAGTTCTTC.

This clone has just one count. The gene calls are TRBV5-1 and TRBJ2-1; TRBD1 matches 10 bases. Germline values: CDR1 SGHRS, CDR2 YFSETQ. This CDR3 is 15 amino acids long. V lost 0 bases and J lost 8; bases outside the gene matches: 5. Here the CDR3 DNA reads TGCGCCAGCAGCTTGGATGCGACAGGGGGCGATGAGCAGTTCTTC. Protein sequence: CASSLDATGGDEQFF.

This chain joins TRBV11-2 and TRBJ2-2; the D is unclear. Deletions cut 1 base from V and 4 bases from J, with 19 bases between. The CDR3 length is 18 residues. CDR1 SGHAT and CDR2 FQNNGV come from the germline V gene. DNA for the CDR3: TGTGCCAGCAGCTTAGTCGGAGATTGGGCAGGTGGCACCGGGGAGCTGTTTTTT. It specifies CASSLVGDWAGGTGELFF. The complete variable domain, with remaining parts taken from reference TRBV11-2 and TRBJ2-2, reads EAGVAQSPRYKIIEKRQSVAFWCNPISGHATLYWYQQILGQGPKLLIQFQNNGVVDDSQLPKDRFSAERLKGVDSTLKIQPAKLEDSAVYLCASSLVGDWAGGTGELFFGEGSRLTVL.

The rearrangement links TRBV2 to TRBJ2-3; TRBD2 matches at 9 bases. The junction had 17 bases not matched to a gene; V was cut back by 7 bases and J by 0 bases. The CDR3 totals 19 residues. Germline lookup yields CDR1 SNHLY and CDR2 FYNNEI. The CDR3 sequence is CASTLWVKRLAVSTDTQYF. Written as DNA, the CDR3 is TGTGCCAGCACACTTTGGGTGAAAAGACTAGCGGTGAGCACAGATACGCAGTATTTT.

The gene calls are TRBV27 and TRBJ2-7; 10 bases are shared with TRBD2. Trimming at V came to 6 bases and at J to 0 bases, leaving 2 bases not matched to a gene. The CDR3 consists of 14 residues. The germline CDR1 and CDR2 sequences are MNHEY and SMNVEV (reference sequence). The CDR3 region is CASRRLAGSYEQYF. Here the CDR3 DNA reads TGTGCCAGCAGACGACTAGCGGGCTCCTACGAGCAGTACTTC.

The genes are TRBV18 and TRBJ1-4, with 10 positions matching TRBD1. The CDR3 covers 17 residues. Germline-derived CDR1 and CDR2 are KGHSH and LQKENI. V lost 0 bases and J lost 5; bases outside the gene matches: 6. The CDR3 DNA reads as TGTGCCAGCTCACCACCTAGAACGGGACAGGGGAATGAAAAACTGTTTTTT. It encodes CASSPPRTGQGNEKLFF.

The chain recombines TRBV29-1 with TRBJ1-2; tentative D call: TRBD1 (5 bases). In germline, CDR1 is SQVTM, CDR2 ANQGSEA. Trimming left V 4 bases short and J 0 bases short, with 12 bases between. The CDR3 length is 14 residues. CDR3 sequence (DNA): TGCAGCGTTGGGCCCAGGGTAGCTAACTATGGCTACACCTTC. The encoded protein is CSVGPRVANYGYTF. Full variable domain (outside the CDR3, taken from reference TRBV29-1 and TRBJ1-2): SAVISQKPSRDICQRGTSLTIQCQVDSQVTMMFWYRQQPGQSLTLIATANQGSEATYESGFVIDKFPISRPNLTFSTLTVSNMSPEDSSIYLCSVGPRVANYGYTFGSGTRLTVV.

The chain carries TRBV30 and TRBJ1-1; D unclear. Per germline, CDR1 GTSNPN and CDR2 SVGIG (reference sequence). This CDR3 spans 14 amino acids. V lost 0 bases and J 5 bases, leaving 13 bases between the germline ends. The CDR3 DNA follows: TGTGCCTGGAGTGTACCCCCTGGTTGGACTGAAGCTTTCTTT. Its protein is CAWSVPPGWTEAFF. The variable domain in full, completed from reference TRBV30 and TRBJ1-1, reads SQTIHQWPATLVQPVGSPLSLECTVEGTSNPNLYWYRQAAGRGLQLLFYSVGIGQISSEVPQNLSASRPQDRQFILSSKKLLLSDSGFYLCAWSVPPGWTEAFFGQGTRLTVV.